Sequencing of this TCR beta chain was carried out in a study of long-term antiretroviral therapy in people with HIV (dated by TCRdb to between 2022 and 2023). Background on the whole study: The earliest samples were collected about a decade before the 2015 WHO recommendation for immediate ART, when ART was typically delayed until CD4 counts fell. A retrospective serial study tested whether ART initiation and durable HIV suppression were associated with changes in peripheral blood TRB repertoire composition and diversity. A total of roughly 200 cryopreserved PBMC samples came from around 30 adults with confirmed HIV infection and were collected serially over a mean of approximately six years (range 1-12). Of the roughly 30 participants with HIV, ten to eleven were female. No cross-contamination during QIAcube processing was shown when test extractions of a monoclonal T-cell line were performed alongside 33 polyclonal samples. Study-wide conclusions, independent of this receptor: Samples dated from 2004 to 2017, and the ART regimens used may be less effective than current ones. Inferences about post-ART repertoire changes were limited because no data were available on ART adherence, viral resistance or therapy changes. HIV repertoires had narrower CDR3 length ranges than controls, and the network structure suggested an antigen-experienced repertoire that shifted only slightly toward naive after ART. ART initiation was associated with a significant increase in TRB diversity, but diversity stayed significantly below transplant donor controls even after long-term ART. Because PBMC availability was limited, only the TCR beta chain was sequenced, with no alpha chain pairing. Unsorted PBMC were profiled instead of sorted CD4+ and CD8+ T cells because pre-ART samples had limited cell numbers. The repertoire was dominated across all time points by expanded TRB clones identified before ART initiation, although this dominance was seen to fluctuate and to decrease in many PLHIV after ART.

The immunoSEQ hsTCRB v3.0 assay was used at survey level resolution for TRB variable region sequencing. TRB sequencing targeted a depth of about 40,000-55,000 T-cell genomes per sample. Pooled TRB libraries were sequenced on an Illumina MiSeq with a v3 150-cycle kit. Under the source paper's analysis protocol: Analysis of repertoires was carried out in R inside a reproducible Nextflow workflow spanning QC, data transformation and analysis. Custom analyses were implemented in LymphoSeq2, an R package for AIRR-Seq data exploration. After excluding a few samples that yielded fewer than 5000 total TRB sequences, around 190 HIV repertoires remained for analysis. Among the approximately 180 retained HIV repertoires, some 60 were collected before ART initiation and about 130 were collected after ART initiation. Each repertoire was downsampled to 5000 TRB nucleotide sequences, and summary statistics were averaged across 100 downsampling iterations. Only TRB sequences with CDR3 regions of at least seven amino acids were retained for analysis. Diversity was assessed using a clonality score derived from Shannon entropy and using the Gini coefficient. In repertoire networks, the top 5000 CDR3 amino acid sequences were linked whenever an edit distance of one separated two sequences. Antigen specificity groups and MHC restriction were predicted for TRB CDR3 amino acid sequences with GLIPH2. Known CMV, EBV, HIV or tissue antigen associations were flagged by matching CDR3 amino acid sequences against VDJdb and McPAS-TCR. Pre-ART, post-ART and control groups were compared with Wilcoxon signed-rank tests and Holm-Bonferroni correction. Here the immuneACCESS table is served through TCRdb, limited to in-frame sequences with V and J called. Missing clones are a known gap in these copies; in checked studies unresolved V genes cover under half, and the rest lacks a known reason. The DNA was the basis for D and trimming; V, J and clone size are from that table. The sample has under 20,000 clones on record, approximately 92% of them singletons. 7.5% to 9.5% of the sample rests with the top ten.

For this chain, trimming is 10 bases at the V end and 7 bases at the J end, and the number of junction bases without a gene match is 6. CDR1 and CDR2, looked up from the germline V gene (reference sequence), are LNHDA and SQIVND. Spanning cysteine to phenylalanine, the CDR3 consists of 14 amino acids. The kept DNA is CDR3 alone, 42 bases in frame from the first base. Participants were included only if at least one PBMC sample before ART initiation and at least two post-ART samples were available. Every participant with HIV received treatment in the United States of America. Cryopreserved samples of roughly 0.85-11 million PBMC were thawed and washed before DNA extraction. At the time of the earliest PBMC sample, participants with HIV were aged between roughly 20 and 55 years. Each participant contributed PBMC samples from 1-4 timepoints before ART initiation and 2-8 timepoints after ART initiation, with a median of 7 samples. For every participant, serial HIV viral load, CD4+ T-cell count, ART history and demographic data were obtained. Genomic DNA was extracted from unsorted PBMC with a Qiagen kit on a QIAcube, with processing performed in batches of 12 samples.

Details on this clone: Its antigen target is currently unknown. There are no base qualities to consult, and no much larger clone falls within one base.

The sequence is built from TRBV19 and TRBJ2-4; TRBD2 matches 14 bases in the middle. The sequence came from a man aged 45 to 65 with HIV. The sequenced sample was unsorted PBMCs, obtained 4.2 years after starting antiretroviral therapy. The DNA is as follows: TGTGCCACCACCAGGACTAGCGGGGGGAACATTCAGTACTTC. Translation gives CATTRTSGGNIQYF.